This TCR beta chain was found in a study of blood T cell repertoires in COVID-19. Whole-study context: Acute and convalescent COVID-19 specimens originated in the United States, Italy and Spain. T cells, B-cell-depleted T cells, or PBMCs supplied cDNA or gDNA.

CDR3 length: 15 residues. CDR1 and CDR2 (germline): LNHNV, YYDKDF (reference sequence). J gave up 7 bases and V 3 bases, and 11 bases lay outside the gene matches. Original processing notes: Estimated nucleated cell counts came from reference gene primer amplification. This table comes from immunoSEQ multiplex PCR, and its TCRdb copy is limited to in-frame clones, with some not included. The V and J calls and clone size come from that table; D and trimming were worked out from the DNA. Among approximately 65,000 clones, about nine tenths were seen once, and the ten largest hold 5% to 6.5%. This receptor was identified in a woman under 30 with acute or convalescent COVID-19. V is TRBV15 and J is TRBJ1-2; 7 bases align to TRBD1. The sequencing input was peripheral blood. CDR3: CATSRQFQTGSGYTF. The CDR3 bases are TGTGCCACCAGCAGGCAATTTCAGACAGGGAGTGGCTACACCTTC.